This TCR beta chain stems from a study of OX40 agonist ivuxolimab in advanced cancers. Assay used: immunoSEQ multiplex PCR; TCRdb lists only in-frame clones, some missing. Of 80,000 or so clones listed, about nine tenths are singletons. This CDR3 has 15 residues. J was trimmed by 9 bases and V by 5 bases; bases with no gene match: 13. Per the germline V gene, CDR1 is MNHNS and CDR2 is SASEGT. V gene TRBV6-1 combines with J gene TRBJ2-1; 7 bases agree with TRBD1. This clonotype was obtained from an adult with an advanced solid tumor such as melanoma, head and neck, liver or kidney cancer. Sequenced material: CD4+ or CD8+ T cells sorted from blood, taken in a trial of the OX40 agonist ivuxolimab. The CDR3: CASSNRQGGYGEQFF. The CDR3 DNA follows: TGTGCCAGCAGTAATCGACAGGGCGGGTATGGTGAGCAGTTCTTC.